Sequencing of this TCR beta chain was carried out in a study of cytomegalovirus exposure and HLA in healthy donors. Only in-frame clones appear in the TCRdb table, and some are missing; sequencing was by immunoSEQ multiplex PCR. The sample contains about 130,000 clones, approximately 89% of which appear only once. The CDR3 runs 16 residues. Germline CDR1 reads LGHNA; CDR2 reads YNFKEQ. V lost 4 bases to trimming and J lost 4 bases; unmatched junction nucleotides: 5. The clonotype was recovered from a woman aged 18-35 years in good health and CMV-seropositive. Sequences were obtained from PBMCs. This sequence joins TRBV4-2 and TRBJ2-5, with 14 nucleotides matching TRBD2. CDR3 nucleotides: TGTGCCAGCAGCCGAAAAGGACTAGCGGGGGGAGAGACCCAGTACTTC. The encoded protein is CASSRKGLAGGETQYF.